This TCR beta chain originates from a study of radiation and T cells in renal cell carcinoma. Repertoires were generated with immunoSEQ multiplex PCR, while TCRdb's copy carries only in-frame clones and drops some. Among around 15,000 clones listed, 64% were seen once. The V end lost 1 base, the J end lost 5 bases, and 2 bases lay between the germline ends. The CDR3 runs to 11 residues. Germline V gene lookup returns CDR1 SGHAT and CDR2 FQNNGV. As regards this clone: The target antigen is unknown.

Study-wide results and caveats: Irradiated tumors held more dominant CDR3 motifs than control tumors. Top 100 clonotypes averaged about 54% in irradiated versus about 45% in nephrectomy-only tumors. Pretreatment tumor biopsies were lacking, so baseline clonotypes are unknown.

Treatment noted: 15 Gy SBRT to primary tumor, nephrectomy 4 weeks later. Nephrectomy followed 15 Gy stereotactic body radiation by 4 weeks. The sample in question was tumor tissue, obtained from a patient whose treatment included radiotherapy and nephrectomy. The clonotype originates from a woman between 70 and 85 years old with renal cell carcinoma. The chain uses TRBV11-2 and TRBJ2-5; no definite D call. The CDR3 nucleotides are TGTGCCAGCAGCTTAGCTGAGACCCAGTACTTC. Its translation: CASSLAETQYF.